A selection of T cell receptor beta chains follows, all from one sample in a study of CD8 T cells in ankylosing spondylitis. From the 5' RACE reads, TCRdb called clonotypes with MiXCR, one entry per CDR3 protein. This table has under 550,000 distinct CDR3 sequences, about 25% appearing once. Material for sequencing was blood, either unsorted or a sorted T cell fraction (not recorded which). The receptors were gathered from a male donor with ankylosing spondylitis. CDR3s include the opening cysteine and the closing phenylalanine or tryptophan. D genes are given only for firm matches. Clone size appears in some rows only: once, few, many, or a class for an expanded clone.

clone_size	v_call	j_call	d_call	cdr3_aa	cdr3_nt
few	TRBV12-3/TRBV12-4	TRBJ1-5	TRBD1	CASSWTQGSNQPQHF	TGTGCCAGCAGCTGGACACAGGGGAGCAATCAGCCCCAGCATTTT
few	TRBV10-3	TRBJ1-1	.	CATGRENTEAFF	TGTGCCACCGGTCGGGAGAACACTGAAGCTTTCTTT
.	TRBV5-1	TRBJ1-4	.	CASSLVGSSRNEKLFF	TGCGCCAGCAGCTTGGTGGGGAGCTCCCGTAATGAAAAACTGTTTTTT
few	TRBV6-1	TRBJ1-5	.	CASREGGMGNQPQHF	TGTGCCAGCAGGGAGGGGGGGATGGGCAATCAGCCCCAGCATTTT
few	TRBV5-1	TRBJ1-6	.	CASREGLNSPLHF	TGCGCCAGCAGGGAAGGGTTGAATTCACCCCTCCACTTT
few	TRBV2	TRBJ2-2	TRBD1	CASKKEAGGYTGELFF	TGTGCCAGCAAAAAGGAGGCAGGGGGCTACACCGGGGAGCTGTTTTTT
once	TRBV2	TRBJ1-3	TRBD1	CASRLGQGGNTIYF	TGTGCCAGCCGATTGGGACAGGGGGGAAACACCATATATTTT
few	TRBV25-1	TRBJ2-5	TRBD2	CASSASGKETQYF	TGTGCCAGCAGTGCGAGCGGGAAAGAGACCCAGTACTTC
few	TRBV10-3	TRBJ2-1	.	CAIKKTGEADNEQFF	TGTGCCATCAAAAAAACAGGGGAGGCCGACAATGAGCAGTTCTTC
.	TRBV19	TRBJ1-1	.	CASSLGAMNTEAFF	TGTGCCAGTAGTTTGGGGGCCATGAACACTGAAGCTTTCTTT
few	TRBV20-1	TRBJ1-1	TRBD1	CSAEQGTGVSEAFF	TGCAGTGCCGAGCAGGGGACAGGGGTTTCTGAAGCTTTCTTT
.	TRBV9	TRBJ1-1	.	CASSVASLNTEAFF	TGTGCCAGCAGCGTAGCCTCATTGAACACTGAAGCTTTCTTT
few	TRBV5-1	TRBJ2-1	.	CASSLGGANNEQFF	TGCGCCAGCAGCTTAGGGGGGGCGAACAATGAGCAGTTCTTC
.	TRBV3-1	TRBJ2-1	TRBD2	CASSSRSLAGGPRYNEQFF	TGTGCCAGCAGCTCCCGATCTCTAGCGGGAGGGCCGCGGTACAATGAGCAGTTCTTC
few	TRBV11-2	TRBJ2-5	TRBD2	CASSLALAEPQETQYF	TGTGCCAGCAGCTTGGCACTAGCGGAACCCCAAGAGACCCAGTACTTC